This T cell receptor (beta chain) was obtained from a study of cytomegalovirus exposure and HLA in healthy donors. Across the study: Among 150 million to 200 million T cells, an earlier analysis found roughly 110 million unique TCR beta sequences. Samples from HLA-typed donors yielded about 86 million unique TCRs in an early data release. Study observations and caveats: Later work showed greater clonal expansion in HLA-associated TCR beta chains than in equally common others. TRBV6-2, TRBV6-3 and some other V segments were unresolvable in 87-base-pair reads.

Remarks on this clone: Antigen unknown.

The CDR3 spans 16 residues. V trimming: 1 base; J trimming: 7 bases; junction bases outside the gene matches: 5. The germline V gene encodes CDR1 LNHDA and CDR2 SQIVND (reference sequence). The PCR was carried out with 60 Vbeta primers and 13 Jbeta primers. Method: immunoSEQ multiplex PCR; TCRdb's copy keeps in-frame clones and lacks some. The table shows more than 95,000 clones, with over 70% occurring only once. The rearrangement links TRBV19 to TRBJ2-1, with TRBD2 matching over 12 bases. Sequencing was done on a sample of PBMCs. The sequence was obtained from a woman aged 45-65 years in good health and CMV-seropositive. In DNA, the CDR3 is TGTGCCAGTAGTATAGGACTAGCGGGAGTGGGTAATGAGCAGTTCTTC. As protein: CASSIGLAGVGNEQFF.